Sequencing of this TCR beta chain was carried out in a study of T cell repertoires in cytomegalovirus infection. The length of the CDR3 is 16 residues. Looked up from germline, CDR1 is LGHNA and CDR2 is YSLEER. Trimming took 0 bases from V and 6 from J, leaving 17 bases between them. This clonotype showed up just a few times. TCRdb re-derived calls from the reads in MiXCR, one entry per CDR3 protein. The data show approximately 250,000 distinct CDR3 sequences, with approximately 9.1% seen just once and less than 15% held by the top ten. The V call is TRBV4-3, the J call TRBJ1-1; the D is unclear. What was sequenced was PBMCs. The TCR sequence derives from a human donor in good health (CMV status not recorded). Some clones in this sample may be carry-over from other donors' samples. The CDR3 protein is CASSQDLAGPWAEAFF. CDR3 nucleotide sequence: TGCGCCAGCAGCCAAGATTTGGCCGGACCCTGGGCTGAAGCTTTCTTT.